This T cell receptor (beta chain) is from a study of CD8 T cells in ankylosing spondylitis. Regarding the study as a whole: With a CD8+ phenotype, disease-linked clones were relatively rare in peripheral blood. Researchers reportedly found disease-linked clones significantly enriched in matched ankylosing spondylitis synovial fluid.

The V end was cut by 5 bases, the J end by 6 bases, with 14 bases between. The CDR3 length is 13 residues. Germline V gene lookup returns CDR1 SSHAT and CDR2 FNYEAQ (reference sequence). As for this clonotype: Its antigen is currently unknown.

TCRdb processed the 5' RACE reads anew with MiXCR; each CDR3 protein has one entry. The sample shows about 240,000 distinct CDR3 sequences, around 10% of them seen only once. The rearrangement joins TRBV7-7 to TRBJ2-7; perhaps TRBD2 as D (5 bases). The sequencing input was blood, either unsorted or a sorted T cell fraction (not recorded which). This clonotype was obtained from a male donor with ankylosing spondylitis or in good health (not recorded which). DNA for the CDR3: TGTGCCAGCAGCCCTTTGAGGGTACGCGAGCAGTACTTC. Translated, it gives CASSPLRVREQYF. The full variable domain, its missing parts supplied by reference TRBV7-7 and TRBJ2-7, is GAGVSQSPRYKVTKRGQDVTLRCDPISSHATLYWYQQALGQGPEFLTYFNYEAQPDKSGLPSDRFSAERPEGSISTLTIQRTEQRDSAMYRCASSPLRVREQYFGPGTRLTVT.